This TCR beta chain comes out of a study of blood T cell repertoires in COVID-19. The CDR3 sequence is 14 residues long. Germline loops: CDR1 LNHNV, CDR2 YYDKDF (reference sequence). V was cut by 6 bases and J by 6 bases, with 15 bases left in between. TCRdb's copy holds only in-frame clones and misses some; the assay was immunoSEQ multiplex PCR. The sample contains 150,000 to 200,000 clones, around 85% of which appear only once. In Seattle, patients joined the study during active infection and were tracked longitudinally. The chain links TRBV15 to TRBJ1-5; D remains unclear. The TCR originated in a woman between 55 and 75 years old with COVID-19, enrolled during active disease. The sequenced sample consisted of peripheral blood. The CDR3 loop reads CATRVRGSIQPQHF. The CDR3 nucleotides read TGTGCCACCAGGGTACGCGGTTCGATTCAGCCCCAGCATTTT.